The entry that follows covers one TCR beta chain sequence. TCRdb passed the 5' RACE reads through MiXCR, listing each CDR3 protein once. The data contain about 55,000 distinct CDR3 sequences, roughly 13% of them seen just once; the ten biggest clones take up about 9.3%. These data belong to a study of early T cells in non-severe SARS-CoV-2 infection. Trimming removed 5 bases from V and 7 bases from J, with 15 bases in between. The germline CDR1 and CDR2 sequences are PRHDT and FYEKMQ (reference sequence). This CDR3 comprises 15 residues. The sequence was collected from an adult who was a healthcare worker with PCR-confirmed SARS-CoV-2 infection or an uninfected control (not recorded which). V gene TRBV13 combines with J gene TRBJ2-6; D tentatively reads TRBD1 or TRBD2 (5 bases each). The starting material was whole blood, obtained at baseline. CDR3 in DNA: TGTGCCAGCAGCCAGGGACGGCAGTTTGCCAACGTCCTGACTTTC. Translation gives CASSQGRQFANVLTF.